Given below is one TCR beta chain in context. Its antigen remains unidentified. No per-base quality is available; no much larger clone lies one base away. The sample comes from a study of cytomegalovirus exposure and HLA in healthy donors (dated by TCRdb to 2016 to 2017). In terms of the full investigation: An earlier analysis of approximately 640 of the donors reported more than 250 Gb of sequence data and roughly 110 million unique TCR beta sequences from approximately 180 million T cells. An early release that covered some 640 HLA-typed donors contained about 300 gigabases of sequencing data and about 84 million unique TCR sequences. Four or five DR-DQ haplotypes were treated as single units for association and clustering because of strong linkage in the cohort. An earlier analysis of fewer than 700 of the donors applied high-throughput TCR beta sequencing to assess whether each TCR beta V gene segment acted as functional or pseudogenic. Among around 400 genotyped donors of the cohort, an average of around 240,000 unique TCR beta nucleotide sequences were sequenced per donor, 15% to 20% of them non-productive. A later analysis re-analyzed previously published TCR beta repertoires from 600 to 850 donors and added high-resolution HLA genotyping to study TCR occurrence patterns. Of the 398 genotyped donors, about 80% fell in the genetic ancestry cluster associated with self-reported Caucasian donors. In a later genetic analysis, genome-wide SNP genotypes for about 65% of the roughly 700 donors were used, and that subset was treated as a discovery cohort. All discovery cohort repertoires had been generated using a single sequencing platform. Donor age, sex, ethnicity and CMV serostatus were compiled alongside the repertoire data. The study used immunosequencing to profile the T cell repertoires of approximately 650 subjects and linked those repertoires to cytomegalovirus serostatus. The study aimed to test whether cataloging public T cell receptors could reveal signatures of past pathogen exposure. A separate validation cohort of 100 to 150 different subjects was used in addition to the roughly 620-subject first cohort. HLA typing included class I and class II loci at four-digit resolution. Typing coverage varied by locus: about 620-630 donors for A, B, C, DRB1 and DQB1; approximately 500 for DQA1; 600 to 610 for DPA1; 450 to 480 for DPB1. In the later analysis, no new phenotypic data were used to find candidate immune exposures; instead, reliance was placed on TCR beta sequences and their occurrence across donors. The study combined high-throughput TCR immunosequencing, statistical association of individual TCRs with disease status, and machine learning to predict cytomegalovirus infection status.

Overall results and qualifications from the work: This cohort had only TCR beta chains sequenced, and the lack of alpha or paired-chain data limited which features could be detected. The 87-base-pair reads could not distinguish some IMGT-functional V segments, including TRBV6-2 and TRBV6-3, so those segments were excluded. The study gave a list of over 150 TCR beta chains associated with cytomegalovirus. In a later analysis, HLA-associated TCR beta chains were found to be more clonally expanded and to have lower generation probabilities than equally common non-associated chains. The authors suggested that the approach could potentially be generalized to other disease states and immunological phenotypes. An association between a missense DCLRE1C variant and V-gene and J-gene trimming of TCR beta chains was found in a later genetic analysis and replicated in an independent cohort. In a later analysis, 15,000 to 20,000 TCR beta sequences were associated with specific HLA alleles at a false discovery rate of 0.05. In vitro tests confirmed that a few of the cytomegalovirus-associated TCR beta chains recognize cytomegalovirus antigens. Assigning TCR associations to individual alleles was difficult when HLA alleles, especially DR and DQ, strongly co-occurred. In a later analysis, TCR association rates were found to vary across HLA loci, with the most associated TCRs seen for DRB1 alleles and the fewest for HLA-C alleles. For the cohort, immune exposure information was limited to CMV serostatus. Across donors, most TCR sequences were observed very rarely, whereas some public TCRs were present in many individuals. Because HLA typing was unavailable for some donors at each locus, only the typed subset was used in association tests. A group of highly shared sequence variants was considered likely to be a technical artifact of the sequencing pipeline. Because counts were too low, seventeen rarely observed V segments, including chromosome 9 orphons, were left out of the earlier analysis of about 500 of the donors. In a later genetic analysis, fewer N-insertions in productive TCRs were reported among donors in an Asian-associated ancestry cluster than the approximately 670-donor mean. In an earlier analysis of over 550 of the donors, most TCR beta V segments were observed in productive rearrangements about 90% or about 30% of the time, broadly matching IMGT annotations. The classifier was reported to diagnose cytomegalovirus status with high specificity and sensitivity in both the original and validation cohorts. Roughly uniform sequencing depth across donors was assumed in presence/absence analyses, although this assumption may not hold. According to a later analysis, parvovirus B19, influenza, CMV and Epstein-Barr virus appeared linked to several top co-occurrence clusters. Linkage disequilibrium might explain the correlated functional status among segregating V segments, but an unknown experimental factor could not be ruled out. According to a later analysis, most CMV-associated TCR beta chains appeared to be HLA-restricted, and the HLA associations seemed to be driven largely by CMV exposure. A further reported finding was that TCR beta sequences accurately predicted the HLA-A and HLA-B alleles for most subjects in the first cohort.

The CDR3 covers 15 residues, taking in both the cysteine and the phenylalanine. Solely the CDR3 DNA is kept, with 45 bases framed from the first base. Cut back by 1 base and 8 bases, the V and J ends lie 17 bases apart. Reading the germline V gene (reference sequence) gives CDR1 LNHNV and CDR2 YYDKDF. In total, about 650 healthy bone marrow donors made up the cohort. At the time of sampling, every cohort member was nominally healthy, though immune exposures that went unrecorded were likely present. The donor tested CMV seronegative, placing the donor among the 350 to 400 seronegative members of the cohort. Every donor gave a peripheral blood sample, and the peripheral blood mononuclear cells from that sample were used for TCR beta sequencing. Genomic DNA was extracted from the blood cell samples with the Qiagen DNeasy Blood Extraction Kit. Library preparation was by the immunoSEQ multiplex PCR assay. The multiplex PCR relied on a mix of 60 forward primers for TCR Vbeta segments and 13 reverse primers for TCR Jbeta segments. The CDR3 region of rearranged TCR beta genes was amplified from genomic DNA with a multiplex PCR assay. Amplified TCR beta libraries were sequenced as 87-base-pair reads on the Illumina HiSeq System. As for the authors' bioinformatics: A later analysis counted tens of millions of unique TCR beta chains across the 550 to 700 repertoires, and around 9.9 million of these chains were shared by at least two donors. To remove PCR and sequencing errors, raw reads were error-corrected and collapsed into unique sequences using a nearest-neighbor algorithm that merged closely related sequences. To assign V, D and J gene segments, CDR3 sequences were aligned to IMGT reference sequences. For a sequence to be retained, a match of at least six nucleotides to both a V gene segment and a J gene segment was required. A rearrangement counted as productive if the CDR3 had no stop codons and remained in frame with V and J, and every other rearrangement counted as non-productive. CDR3 was defined by IMGT convention, running from the second conserved V-encoded cysteine to the conserved J-encoded phenylalanine. In an earlier analysis of around 600 of the donors, sequences lacking an unambiguous match to a single V gene segment were excluded. In an earlier analysis of 587 of the donors, V segments were called functional above 56.7% productive rearrangements and were called segregating when the between-donor standard deviation exceeded 5%. To diagnose cytomegalovirus status from the catalog of TCR beta chain sequences, a statistical classification framework was built. In a later analysis, V and J genes were assigned by comparing TCR nucleotide sequences against IMGT/GENE-DB human TR gene sequences. In a later analysis, CDR3 sequences and most-parsimonious VDJ recombination scenarios were assigned using the TCRdist pipeline. In a later analysis, every TCR beta chain was defined by the combination of its CDR3 amino acid sequence and its V-gene family, and reads without a unique V-gene family were dropped. As a way to deal with suspected cross-contamination and a sequencing artifact, a later analysis dropped 592 nucleotide sequences that were highly shared and had low generation probability. In a later analysis, a clonal expansion index for each public chain was calculated from normalized within-repertoire ranks of inferred template counts. In a later analysis, generation probabilities were computed with a VDJ recombination model fitted to out-of-frame rearrangements, and the resulting probabilities were checked against IGoR. A later analysis scored TCR-TCR, TCR-HLA and TCR-CMV co-occurrence with hypergeometric tests, applying a repertoire-size bias correction to TCR pairs. False discovery rates were estimated in a later analysis by permuting HLA or CMV assignments 20 times. In a later analysis, co-occurring TCRs were grouped using DBSCAN, and TCRdist sequence similarity was added for clustering within HLA-allele-positive subsets. Repertoires with fewer than 30,000 or more than 120,000 public chains were left out of co-occurrence clustering, as were five repertoires with anomalous nucleotide sharing. Sourced from immuneACCESS, this table was stored by TCRdb with only in-frame sequences that have V and J called. A share of the clones is absent; for the studies checked, an unresolved V gene accounts for under half, and the remainder has no known explanation. V, J and clone size were drawn from that table, and D and trimming were deduced from the DNA. Present in this sample are roughly 57,000 clones, about 80% of which were seen just once. Approximately 2.9% of the sample is in the top ten clones.

The material sequenced was PBMCs. The rearranged chain carries TRBV15 and TRBJ1-2, and TRBD1 may be the D gene, going by 6 matching bases. This TCR was sampled from a man aged 50 to 59 in good health and CMV-seronegative. The nucleotide sequence reads as follows: TGTGCCACCAGCAGAGTAAAATCCAGGGGCAGCGGCTACACCTTC. Its coded protein is CATSRVKSRGSGYTF.